The 27 T cell receptor beta chains in this list originate from one sample, sequenced in a study of blood T cell repertoires in COVID-19 (dated by TCRdb to 2018 to 2020). To prepare the library, the immunoSEQ multiplex PCR assay was applied. TCRdb stores this immuneACCESS table with in-frame sequences only. Part of the clones is absent; in the studies checked, under half of the shortfall reflects unresolved V genes, and no reason is known for the rest. The sample profile shows over 80,000 clones; 80% of them were found once. About a tenth of the sample lies in the top ten. Material for sequencing was peripheral blood. These receptors were obtained from a woman between 65 and 79 years old with acute or convalescent COVID-19.

This clone occurred once. The rearrangement uses TRBV19 and TRBJ2-1, with TRBD1 identical over 10 bases. There are 14 residues in the CDR3. V was clipped by 6 bases and J by 6 bases; unmatched bases: 5. The germline V gene has CDR1 LNHDA and CDR2 SQIVND (reference sequence). The CDR3 spells CASRPGQGFNEQFF. The CDR3 coding sequence is TGTGCCAGTAGGCCGGGACAGGGGTTCAATGAGCAGTTCTTC.

This chain connects TRBV5-1 to TRBJ2-5; TRBD1 is a possible D gene (6 bases). The CDR3 spans 14 residues. The V gene's germline CDR1 is SGHRS and CDR2 YFSETQ. With 4 bases removed from V and 3 bases from J, the gap between germline ends came to 13 bases. The CDR3 region has the DNA TGCGCCAGCAGCCCAGGACAGACTAAAGAGACCCAGTACTTC. It yields the protein CASSPGQTKETQYF. Combining the CDR3 with reference TRBV5-1 and TRBJ2-5 gives the whole variable domain KAGVTQTPRYLIKTRGQQVTLSCSPISGHRSVSWYQQTPGQGLQFLFEYFSETQRNKGNFPGRFSGRQFSNSRSEMNVSTLELGDSALYLCASSPGQTKETQYFGPGTRLLVL.

The chain links TRBV11-2 to TRBJ2-1, with D perhaps matching TRBD2 (6 bases). The germline gives CDR1 SGHAT, CDR2 FQNNGV. The CDR3 runs 16 residues. The V end was cut by 1 base, the J end by 3 bases, with 13 bases between. DNA of the CDR3: TGTGCCAGCAGCTTAGGTGTAGCGGACTACTACAATGAGCAGTTCTTC. It translates to CASSLGVADYYNEQFF.

In DNA form, the CDR3 reads TGTGCCAGCAACCCAACAGGGTTCACTGAAGCTTTCTTT. It yields the protein CASNPTGFTEAFF. This chain links TRBV12-3 or TRBV12-4 with TRBJ1-1; the D gene is possibly TRBD1 (6 bases). CDR3 length equals 13 residues. The ends were cut back, 7 bases at V and 4 bases at J, with 13 bases in the middle.

The rearrangement links TRBV7-9 to TRBJ1-2; TRBD1 is a possible D gene (6 bases). CDR3 length: 14 amino acids. Germline loops: CDR1 SEHNR, CDR2 FQNEAQ (reference sequence). V gave up 4 bases and J gave up 6 bases, with 15 bases separating them. CDR3 region: CASSSTGLGDGYTF. The DNA for the CDR3 is TGTGCCAGCAGCTCTACAGGGTTGGGGGATGGCTACACCTTC.

CDR3 nucleotides: TGTGCCAGCAGTTTAACTAGCGGGAACAATGAGCAGTTCTTC. The encoded protein is CASSLTSGNNEQFF. V gene TRBV27 combines with J gene TRBJ2-1; TRBD2 matches at 10 bases. The germline V gene encodes CDR1 MNHEY and CDR2 SMNVEV (reference sequence). CDR3 length equals 14 residues. V was clipped by 2 bases and J by 5 bases; unmatched bases: 0.

This rearrangement joins TRBV19 to TRBJ1-2; TRBD1 aligns across 9 bases. After removal of 3 bases from V and 2 bases from J, the junction contained 10 bases not matched to a gene. This CDR3 has 17 amino acids. Looked up from germline, CDR1 is LNHDA and CDR2 is SQIVND (reference sequence). CDR3 sequence: CASSIPGTGMRNYGYTF. Written as DNA, the CDR3 is TGTGCCAGTAGTATCCCCGGGACAGGGATGCGGAACTATGGCTACACCTTC.

The rearrangement uses TRBV5-1 and TRBJ2-2; D not resolved. The CDR3 is 14 residues long. In germline, CDR1 is SGHRS, CDR2 YFSETQ. V shed 2 bases and J shed 2 bases, with 7 bases lying between them. The CDR3 sequence: CASSFSTNTGELFF. The CDR3 DNA reads as TGCGCCAGCAGCTTCTCCACTAACACCGGGGAGCTGTTTTTT.

CDR3 amino acids: CASMRTYYEQYF. CDR3 nucleotides: TGTGCCAGCATGCGGACATACTACGAGCAGTACTTC. The chain couples TRBV6-5 to TRBJ2-7; tentative D call: TRBD1 (5 bases). The germline CDR1 and CDR2 sequences are MNHEY and SVGAGI. The V end lost 7 bases, the J end lost 3 bases, and 10 bases lay between the germline ends. This CDR3 has 12 amino acids.

A few counts support this clone. The chain couples TRBV5-1 to TRBJ1-4; D gene unclear. Germline V gene sequence: CDR1 SGHRS, CDR2 YFSETQ. The CDR3 is 16 residues long. V lost 0 bases and J lost 8, with 17 bases in between. CDR3 nucleotide sequence: TGCGCCAGCAGCTTGGGCACAGCATCCAATCGAGAAAAACTGTTTTTT. Protein sequence: CASSLGTASNREKLFF.

This clone occurred once. This rearrangement joins TRBV30 to TRBJ2-2; a weak D match, TRBD2 (6 bases). V was cut by 0 bases and J by 5 bases, with 7 bases left in between. The V gene's germline CDR1 is GTSNPN and CDR2 SVGIG (reference sequence). The CDR3 is made up of 13 amino acids. The CDR3 spells CAWSVRETGELFF. The DNA of the CDR3 is TGTGCCTGGAGTGTCCGGGAGACCGGGGAGCTGTTTTTT.

V and J are TRBV7-9 and TRBJ2-2; weak D call: TRBD2 (5 bases). Germline CDR1 SEHNR, CDR2 FQNEAQ (reference sequence). CDR3 length: 14 amino acids. V dropped 5 bases and J dropped 6 bases, with 13 bases sitting between them. This chain's CDR3 is CASSPNQLAGELFF. The CDR3 nucleotides read TGTGCCAGCAGCCCGAATCAACTAGCCGGGGAGCTGTTTTTT.

The J gene is TRBJ2-3, the V gene TRBV30; D is perhaps TRBD2 (5 bases). The V end was cut by 3 bases, the J end by 6 bases, with 19 bases between. The CDR3 totals 15 residues. Germline assignment: CDR1 GTSNPN and CDR2 SVGIG (reference sequence). The CDR3 sequence is CAWRKDYSTRDTQYF. The CDR3 nucleotides are TGTGCCTGGAGGAAAGACTATTCAACGCGGGATACGCAGTATTTT.

This clone was observed a few times. The rearrangement joins TRBV28 to TRBJ1-2; 7 nucleotides match TRBD1. With V trimmed by 5 bases and J by 5 bases, 8 bases remained unmatched. The CDR3 sequence is 14 residues long. Germline-derived CDR1 and CDR2 are MDHEN and SYDVKM. Written as DNA, the CDR3 is TGTGCCAGCAGTCAAAAGGGGGCTCCTTATGGCTACACCTTC. It encodes CASSQKGAPYGYTF.

CDR3 region: CASSPLPVPGLAGGSSYEQYF. CDR3 nucleotides: TGTGCCAGCTCACCGTTGCCGGTCCCGGGACTAGCGGGAGGGAGCTCCTACGAGCAGTACTTC. The chain is built from TRBV18 and TRBJ2-7, with 16 positions matching TRBD2. J was trimmed by 0 bases and V by 3 bases; bases with no gene match: 14. The CDR3 spans 21 residues. Germline V gene sequence: CDR1 KGHSH, CDR2 LQKENI. The complete variable domain, with remaining parts taken from reference TRBV18 and TRBJ2-7, reads NAGVMQNPRHLVRRRGQEARLRCSPMKGHSHVYWYRQLPEEGLKFMVYLQKENIIDESGMPKERFSAEFPKEGPSILRIQQVVRGDSAAYFCASSPLPVPGLAGGSSYEQYFGPGTRLTVT.

The J gene is TRBJ2-3, the V gene TRBV2, with a weak D call TRBD2 (8 bases). V lost 3 bases, J lost 4 bases, and 14 bases lay in between. CDR1 is SNHLY, CDR2 FYNNEI, per germline. The CDR3 extends over 15 amino acids. This CDR3 is CASSDIAGQSDTQYF. CDR3 nucleotides: TGTGCCAGCAGTGATATAGCGGGACAGTCAGATACGCAGTATTTT.

This rearrangement joins TRBV29-1 to TRBJ2-5; D is perhaps TRBD2 (6 bases). The ends were cut back, 0 bases at V and 2 bases at J, with 13 bases in the middle. This CDR3 is 15 amino acids long. CDR1 and CDR2 from the germline V gene are SQVTM and ANQGSEA. CDR3 loop: CSVEDPEGRQETQYF. The DNA of the CDR3 is TGCAGCGTTGAAGACCCGGAGGGCCGTCAAGAGACCCAGTACTTC.

The chain carries TRBV4-2 and TRBJ1-4; TRBD1 might be the D (6 bases). V shed 0 bases and J shed 7 bases, with 21 bases lying between them. Germline V gene sequence: CDR1 LGHNA, CDR2 YNFKEQ. The CDR3 runs 18 residues. CDR3 DNA: TGTGCCAGCAGCCAAGATCGGGGATGGACAGCCTCGGTTGAAAAACTGTTTTTT. It is translated as CASSQDRGWTASVEKLFF.

This clone was seen many times. This chain links TRBV5-5 with TRBJ1-2; no clear D. The CDR3 is 13 residues long. V dropped 0 bases and J dropped 5 bases, with 8 bases sitting between them. From germline, CDR1 is SGHKS and CDR2 YYEKEE (reference sequence). Written as DNA, the CDR3 is TGTGCCAGCAGCTTGGCAGACGGGTATGGCTACACCTTC. Translation: CASSLADGYGYTF.

This chain connects TRBV11-3 to TRBJ2-1, with 8 bases fitting TRBD2. CDR3 length equals 16 residues. Trimming removed 1 base from V and 7 bases from J; junction bases left unmatched: 9. Germline loops: CDR1 SGHNT, CDR2 YENEEA. The CDR3 nucleotides read TGTGCCAGCAGCTTAGTCGCGGGAGGTTTGGGGAATGAGCAGTTCTTC. Translation: CASSLVAGGLGNEQFF.

The chain joins TRBV10-1 to TRBJ1-3, with 10 bases fitting TRBD1. From germline, CDR1 is WNHNN and CDR2 SYGVQD (reference sequence). This CDR3 has 16 amino acids. J lost 1 base, V lost 2 bases, and 2 bases had no gene match. The CDR3 protein is CASSEGQGGSGNTIYF. The CDR3 DNA is TGCGCCAGCAGTGAGGGACAGGGGGGTTCTGGAAACACCATATATTTT.

The genes are TRBV5-1 and TRBJ2-1; 8 bases are a match to TRBD1. The junction had 4 bases not matched to a gene; V was cut back by 4 bases and J by 1 base. CDR1 SGHRS and CDR2 YFSETQ come from the germline V gene. The CDR3 extends over 15 amino acids. The DNA for the CDR3 is TGCGCCAGCAGCCCGAGACAGGGGTCCTACAATGAGCAGTTCTTC. This codes for CASSPRQGSYNEQFF.

The chain is built from TRBV12-3 or TRBV12-4 and TRBJ1-2; perhaps TRBD1 as D (6 bases). V was pared by 3 bases and J by 7 bases, with 12 bases between. The CDR3 is made up of 13 amino acids. Here the CDR3 DNA reads TGTGCCAGCAGTTTCTCAGGGGAGCGTGGCTACACCTTC. Protein product: CASSFSGERGYTF.

The chain is built from TRBV9 and TRBJ2-7; D unclear. The CDR3 consists of 14 residues. V was cut by 0 bases and J by 3 bases, with 10 bases left in between. Germline loops: CDR1 SGDLS, CDR2 YYNGEE. This chain's CDR3 is CASSVGLQVYEQYF. In DNA, the CDR3 is TGTGCCAGCAGCGTAGGTCTGCAGGTCTACGAGCAGTACTTC.

This clone was picked up a small number of times. The CDR3 protein is CASSREGNSGNTIYF. CDR3 nucleotides: TGCGCCAGCAGTAGGGAGGGAAACTCTGGAAACACCATATATTTT. The chain recombines TRBV5-1 with TRBJ1-3; no firm D call. Germline-derived CDR1 and CDR2 are SGHRS and YFSETQ. This CDR3 has 15 residues. Trimming took off 5 bases at V and 0 bases at J, with 12 bases between the two ends.

V is TRBV6-2 or TRBV6-3 and J is TRBJ2-1, with TRBD1 matching over 9 bases. Losses at the gene ends were 4 bases for V and 5 bases for J; bases not matched to a gene: 6. CDR1 and CDR2 (germline): MNHEY, SVGEGT. This CDR3 comprises 15 residues. CDR3 sequence reads: CASSSDRGADNEQFF. The CDR3, as DNA: TGTGCCAGCAGTTCCGACAGGGGGGCTGACAATGAGCAGTTCTTC.

The chain uses TRBV28 and TRBJ2-3, with 7 positions matching TRBD2. J was trimmed by 1 base and V by 5 bases; bases with no gene match: 6. There are 15 residues in the CDR3. The germline CDR1 and CDR2 sequences are MDHEN and SYDVKM. CDR3 sequence: CASSKTTSGTDTQYF. The CDR3, as DNA: TGTGCCAGCAGTAAAACCACTAGCGGCACAGATACGCAGTATTTT.